The rows below give T cell receptor beta chains drawn from one sample of a study of OX40 agonist ivuxolimab in advanced cancers. Only in-frame clones appear in the TCRdb table, and some are missing; sequencing was by immunoSEQ multiplex PCR. The table records 12,000 or so clones, about 80% of them present only once. Material: CD4+ or CD8+ T cells sorted from blood, obtained in a trial of the OX40 agonist ivuxolimab. The receptors stem from an adult with an advanced solid tumor such as melanoma, head and neck, liver or kidney cancer. CDR3s include the opening cysteine and the closing phenylalanine or tryptophan. The order of the fields is clone size, D gene, V gene, J gene, CDR3 DNA, CDR3 protein. D genes are given only for firm matches. Clone size is shown for a subset of rows, as once, few, many or a class of expanded clone.

abundance: -; d_gene: -; v_gene: TRBV4-3; j_gene: TRBJ2-1; CDR3nt: TGCGCCAGCAGCCAAGAGTCGAGCTCCTACAATGAGCAGTTCTTC; CDR3aa: CASSQESSSYNEQFF
abundance: once; d_gene: -; v_gene: TRBV5-5; j_gene: TRBJ2-7; CDR3nt: TGTGCCAGCAGCTTGGCTGGGGGCGAGCAGTACTTC; CDR3aa: CASSLAGGEQYF
abundance: -; d_gene: TRBD2; v_gene: TRBV4-1; j_gene: TRBJ2-7; CDR3nt: TGCGCCAGCAGCCAGGAAACTAGCGGGGGGACCTACGAGCAGTACTTC; CDR3aa: CASSQETSGGTYEQYF
abundance: few; d_gene: -; v_gene: TRBV19; j_gene: TRBJ2-5; CDR3nt: TGTGCCAGTAGTATTAAGGGGACCGCCTGGGAGACCCAGTACTTC; CDR3aa: CASSIKGTAWETQYF
abundance: -; d_gene: -; v_gene: TRBV7-6; j_gene: TRBJ2-1; CDR3nt: TGTGCCAGCAGCTTAGCCCCCAGGGGAGATGAGCAGTTCTTC; CDR3aa: CASSLAPRGDEQFF
abundance: -; d_gene: -; v_gene: TRBV19; j_gene: TRBJ2-7; CDR3nt: TGTGCCTCGACGGACTTCTACGAGCAGTACTTC; CDR3aa: CASTDFYEQYF
abundance: -; d_gene: TRBD2; v_gene: TRBV28; j_gene: TRBJ2-7; CDR3nt: TGTGCCACTCTATTACCTCGATGGAGCGGGAGGGTTGGCTACGAGCAGTACTTC; CDR3aa: CATLLPRWSGRVGYEQYF
abundance: -; d_gene: -; v_gene: TRBV7-9; j_gene: TRBJ2-7; CDR3nt: TGTGCCAGTGGGGTAGCGGCCCCCGAGCAGTACTTC; CDR3aa: CASGVAAPEQYF
abundance: -; d_gene: -; v_gene: TRBV11-2; j_gene: TRBJ2-7; CDR3nt: TGTGCCAGCAGCCCCTATATCGGCTCCTACGAGCAGTACTTC; CDR3aa: CASSPYIGSYEQYF
abundance: -; d_gene: -; v_gene: TRBV7-9; j_gene: TRBJ2-3; CDR3nt: TGTGCCAGCAGCTTAGGGTACAGGGACCCAGATACGCAGTATTTT; CDR3aa: CASSLGYRDPDTQYF
abundance: once; d_gene: TRBD1; v_gene: TRBV5-6; j_gene: TRBJ1-1; CDR3nt: TGTGCCAGCTCCCAGGGGGCTTGGACTGAAGCTTTCTTT; CDR3aa: CASSQGAWTEAFF
abundance: once; d_gene: -; v_gene: TRBV15; j_gene: TRBJ1-5; CDR3nt: TGTGCCACCAGCTCCTACGCTGGGGGAGGTCAGCCCCAGCATTTT; CDR3aa: CATSSYAGGGQPQHF
abundance: -; d_gene: -; v_gene: TRBV19; j_gene: TRBJ2-1; CDR3nt: TGTGCCAGTAGTTCCCCTGAAGCGCTAACGAGGAATGAGCAGTTCTTC; CDR3aa: CASSSPEALTRNEQFF
abundance: -; d_gene: -; v_gene: TRBV7-6; j_gene: TRBJ2-7; CDR3nt: TGTGCCAGCAGCTTAGCGGGGGACGCAATCCACGAGCAGTACTTC; CDR3aa: CASSLAGDAIHEQYF
abundance: -; d_gene: -; v_gene: TRBV7-9; j_gene: TRBJ2-5; CDR3nt: TGTGCCAGCAGCCGGGAGAGGGAGACCCAGTACTTC; CDR3aa: CASSRERETQYF
abundance: -; d_gene: -; v_gene: TRBV29-1; j_gene: TRBJ2-1; CDR3nt: TGCAGCGTTGCCGGGGGCTATAAAAATGAGCAGTTCTTC; CDR3aa: CSVAGGYKNEQFF
abundance: -; d_gene: -; v_gene: TRBV7-9; j_gene: TRBJ1-2; CDR3nt: TGTGCCAGCAGCTTCACAGGGACTCCCTATGGCTACACCTTC; CDR3aa: CASSFTGTPYGYTF
abundance: -; d_gene: -; v_gene: TRBV27; j_gene: TRBJ1-5; CDR3nt: TGTGCCAGCAGTTACGGATCTAGCAATCAGCCCCAGCATTTT; CDR3aa: CASSYGSSNQPQHF
abundance: -; d_gene: TRBD1; v_gene: TRBV4-2; j_gene: TRBJ2-7; CDR3nt: TGTGCCAGCAGCTTGGGGACAGGGGGCTCTTACGAGCAGTACTTC; CDR3aa: CASSLGTGGSYEQYF
abundance: -; d_gene: -; v_gene: TRBV13; j_gene: TRBJ2-1; CDR3nt: TGTGCCAGCAGCAGACGAGCGGGTTCCACCTACAATGAGCAGTTCTTC; CDR3aa: CASSRRAGSTYNEQFF
abundance: -; d_gene: -; v_gene: TRBV7-9; j_gene: TRBJ1-6; CDR3nt: TGTGCCAGCAGCTTAGATCTAATTGGTAATTCACCCCTCCACTTT; CDR3aa: CASSLDLIGNSPLHF
abundance: -; d_gene: -; v_gene: TRBV6-5; j_gene: TRBJ2-7; CDR3nt: TGTGCCAGCAGTTACCGCCGGGATCTAACCACCTACGAGCAGTACTTC; CDR3aa: CASSYRRDLTTYEQYF
abundance: few; d_gene: -; v_gene: TRBV9; j_gene: TRBJ2-2; CDR3nt: TGTGCCAGCAGCGTGGACGGTTCGAACACCGGGGAGCTGTTTTTT; CDR3aa: CASSVDGSNTGELFF
abundance: -; d_gene: TRBD2; v_gene: TRBV4-1; j_gene: TRBJ2-7; CDR3nt: TGCGCCAGCAGCCACCTGCTAGCGGGGTTCGACGAGCAGTACTTC; CDR3aa: CASSHLLAGFDEQYF
abundance: -; d_gene: TRBD2; v_gene: TRBV5-1; j_gene: TRBJ2-1; CDR3nt: TGCGCCAGCAGCTTGCCCCGGGAGGACCCGTTCAATGAGCAGTTCTTC; CDR3aa: CASSLPREDPFNEQFF
abundance: -; d_gene: TRBD1; v_gene: TRBV4-1; j_gene: TRBJ2-7; CDR3nt: TGCGCCAGCAGCCTCACGAACGCACAGGGGTCCTACGAGCAGTACTTC; CDR3aa: CASSLTNAQGSYEQYF
abundance: -; d_gene: -; v_gene: TRBV2; j_gene: TRBJ1-2; CDR3nt: TGTGCCAGCAGTCCCGTGAACTATGGCTACACCTTC; CDR3aa: CASSPVNYGYTF
abundance: -; d_gene: TRBD1; v_gene: TRBV2; j_gene: TRBJ1-5; CDR3nt: TGTGCCAGCAGGCCGGGACAGGGTTATCAGCCCCAGCATTTT; CDR3aa: CASRPGQGYQPQHF
abundance: -; d_gene: TRBD1; v_gene: TRBV4-1; j_gene: TRBJ1-2; CDR3nt: TGCGCCAGCAGCCAAGTGTACAGGGGTCCGGCTAACTATGGCTACACCTTC; CDR3aa: CASSQVYRGPANYGYTF
abundance: -; d_gene: -; v_gene: TRBV28; j_gene: TRBJ1-1; CDR3nt: TGTGCCAGCAGTTTAAACAGCGTCTGGCGCGAGGCTTTCTTT; CDR3aa: CASSLNSVWREAFF
abundance: -; d_gene: TRBD1; v_gene: TRBV28; j_gene: TRBJ2-7; CDR3nt: TGTGCCAGCAGTTTCAGCCAGGGGGCCCACGAGCAGTACTTC; CDR3aa: CASSFSQGAHEQYF
abundance: -; d_gene: TRBD1; v_gene: TRBV19; j_gene: TRBJ2-7; CDR3nt: TGTGCCAGTAGTCCCGGGACAGGTGCTTACGAGCAGTACTTC; CDR3aa: CASSPGTGAYEQYF
abundance: -; d_gene: TRBD2; v_gene: TRBV28; j_gene: TRBJ2-1; CDR3nt: TGTGCCAGTGCACTAGCGGGAGTCCTCTACGAGCAGTTCTTC; CDR3aa: CASALAGVLYEQFF
abundance: -; d_gene: -; v_gene: TRBV11-2; j_gene: TRBJ2-4; CDR3nt: TGTGCCAGCAGCTTAGTTGGGTCGGGTCCCGAGGGAAACATTCAGTACTTC; CDR3aa: CASSLVGSGPEGNIQYF
abundance: -; d_gene: -; v_gene: TRBV19; j_gene: TRBJ2-1; CDR3nt: TGTGCCAGTAACCCGGATCTAGGCTCCTACAATGAGCAGTTCTTC; CDR3aa: CASNPDLGSYNEQFF
abundance: -; d_gene: -; v_gene: TRBV6-5; j_gene: TRBJ1-1; CDR3nt: TGTGCCAGCAGTTACATCCTCTCCACTGAAGCTTTCTTT; CDR3aa: CASSYILSTEAFF
abundance: -; d_gene: -; v_gene: TRBV28; j_gene: TRBJ2-3; CDR3nt: TGTGCCAGCAGTTTAGTAGGTCTGGGGGATACGCAGTATTTT; CDR3aa: CASSLVGLGDTQYF
abundance: -; d_gene: TRBD2; v_gene: TRBV28; j_gene: TRBJ2-4; CDR3nt: TGTGCCAGCAGTTCTTTAGCGGGAGACATTCAGTACTTC; CDR3aa: CASSSLAGDIQYF
abundance: -; d_gene: TRBD2; v_gene: TRBV5-4; j_gene: TRBJ2-1; CDR3nt: TGTGCCAGCAGTGGCGGGAGTCAATCCTACAATGAGCAGTTCTTC; CDR3aa: CASSGGSQSYNEQFF
abundance: -; d_gene: TRBD2; v_gene: TRBV10-2; j_gene: TRBJ2-1; CDR3nt: TGCGCCAGCAGTGAGTCGTACGGGAGGAGCAATGAGCAGTTCTTC; CDR3aa: CASSESYGRSNEQFF
abundance: -; d_gene: TRBD2; v_gene: TRBV28; j_gene: TRBJ2-1; CDR3nt: TGTGCCAGCAGTTCCGGGACTAGCGGGAGGGCTGAGCAGTTCTTC; CDR3aa: CASSSGTSGRAEQFF
abundance: -; d_gene: -; v_gene: TRBV13; j_gene: TRBJ2-1; CDR3nt: TGTGCCAGCAGCATCAGGGCACTGGAGCAGTTCTTC; CDR3aa: CASSIRALEQFF
abundance: -; d_gene: -; v_gene: TRBV4-3; j_gene: TRBJ2-2; CDR3nt: TGCGCCAGCAGCCAAGGGGCTCAGTCCCCCGGGGAGCTGTTTTTT; CDR3aa: CASSQGAQSPGELFF